This T cell receptor beta chain emerged from a study of T cell responses to AZD1222 COVID-19 vaccine. Study-wide findings and caveats: Mostly white British, mostly female donors; authors suggested clonal diversity may be underestimated. Reports indicate that nearly half of spike-specific TCRs are directed at unmutated variant regions.

As to this clone: Its antigen remains unidentified.

The V end was cut by 5 bases, the J end by 14 bases, with 24 bases between. The CDR3 covers 15 residues. Germline V gene sequence: CDR1 SGHVS, CDR2 FQNEAQ. TCRdb's copy holds only in-frame clones and misses some; the assay was immunoSEQ multiplex PCR. The table lists tens of thousands of clones, over 75% of them singletons. The TCR was taken from an adult in good health. Sequencing used peripheral blood, obtained on day 0 of AZD1222 vaccination. This chain links TRBV7-8 with TRBJ1-4; a possible D gene is TRBD1 (5 bases). The CDR3 nucleotides are TGTGCCAGCAGCCCACACAACCGGGGCGTTCCTCGGCTGTTTTTT. It specifies CASSPHNRGVPRLFF.